The sequence of this T cell receptor (beta chain) was determined in a study of response to subunit inactivated influenza vaccine. TCRdb re-analysed the RT-PCR reads in MiXCR, keeping a single row per CDR3 protein. The repertoire holds 500,000 to 600,000 distinct CDR3 sequences, less than 10% seen once, with 10% to 15% in the top ten. Germline-derived CDR1 and CDR2 are SGDLS and YYNGEE. There are 19 residues in the CDR3. The V and J ends lost 3 bases and 0 bases respectively, with 22 bases between them. The clonotype was recovered from a man aged 50 to 69 who received an inactivated influenza vaccine. The input for sequencing was PBMCs from blood, taken around 25 months after vaccination. V is TRBV9 and J is TRBJ2-1; D not resolved. The CDR3 here is CASSAKLLRAPSSYNEQFF. The CDR3 bases are TGTGCCAGCAGCGCCAAACTCCTTCGAGCACCCAGCTCCTACAATGAGCAGTTCTTC. The entire variable domain, with the rest obtained from reference TRBV9 and TRBJ2-1, is as follows: DSGVTQTPKHLITATGQRVTLRCSPRSGDLSVYWYQQSLDQGLQFLIQYYNGEERAKGNILERFSAQQFPDLHSELNLSSLELGDSALYFCASSAKLLRAPSSYNEQFFGPGTRLTVL.